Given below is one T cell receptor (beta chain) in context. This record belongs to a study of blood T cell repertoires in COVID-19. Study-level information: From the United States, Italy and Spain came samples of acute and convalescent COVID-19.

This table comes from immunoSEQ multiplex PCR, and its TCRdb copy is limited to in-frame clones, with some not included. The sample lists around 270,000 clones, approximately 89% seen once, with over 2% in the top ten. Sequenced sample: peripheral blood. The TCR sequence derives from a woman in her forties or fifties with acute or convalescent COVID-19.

DNA for the CDR3: TGCGCCAGCAGCGTTGGACTAGCGGGGGACTACGAGCAGTACTTC. Translation gives CASSVGLAGDYEQYF. The rearrangement links TRBV5-1 to TRBJ2-7; 13 bases line up with TRBD2. There are 15 residues in the CDR3. With V trimmed by 4 bases and J by 3 bases, 4 bases remained unmatched. Germline V gives CDR1 SGHRS, CDR2 YFSETQ.